This TCR beta chain was recorded in a study of shared clonotypes between healthy human individuals. The sample holds a few counts of this clone. The protocol was immunoSEQ multiplex PCR, while the TCRdb copy is restricted to in-frame clones and leaves out a portion. The sample has fewer than 400,000 clones, around 67% seen once. Germline-derived CDR1 and CDR2 are SGHAT and FQNNGV. The CDR3 extends over 16 amino acids. V shed 1 base and J 2 bases; nucleotides not matched to a gene: 4. V is TRBV11-2 and J is TRBJ2-1, with TRBD2 matching 8 bases. This clonotype originated in a man between 25 and 39 years old in good health. The sequenced material came from memory CD4+ T cells sorted from blood. Described subset: CD45RA-negative fraction. CDR3 nucleotide sequence: TGTGCCAGCAGCTTAGGAGTAGCGGGACCCTACAATGAGCAGTTCTTC. Protein: CASSLGVAGPYNEQFF. The full variable domain, rest sourced from reference TRBV11-2 and TRBJ2-1, is EAGVAQSPRYKIIEKRQSVAFWCNPISGHATLYWYQQILGQGPKLLIQFQNNGVVDDSQLPKDRFSAERLKGVDSTLKIQPAKLEDSAVYLCASSLGVAGPYNEQFFGPGTRLTVL.